This is a list of T cell receptor beta chains from one sample in a study of blood T cell repertoires in COVID-19. Clones were sequenced by immunoSEQ multiplex PCR, and TCRdb holds only the in-frame ones, with some missing. The table has roughly 150,000 clones, 84% seen once; the top ten hold over 8%. The sequenced material came from peripheral blood. The receptors come from a woman in her 50s with acute or convalescent COVID-19. Each CDR3 is given with its conserved first and last residue. A D gene is named only where the DNA matches it firmly. Size tells how often a clone was seen (once, few, many) or the class of an expanded clone, and some rows leave it out.

d_call | j_call | clone_size | v_call | cdr3_nt | cdr3_aa
. | TRBJ1-2 | . | TRBV19 | TGTGCCAGTAGTATGAGCCCGACGGGCTATGGCTACACCTTC | CASSMSPTGYGYTF
. | TRBJ1-5 | . | TRBV12-3/TRBV12-4 | TGTGCCAGCAGTTTAGCGCAGGATCAGCCCCAGCATTTT | CASSLAQDQPQHF
. | TRBJ2-3 | . | TRBV7-6 | TGTGCCAGCAGCTTATTGGGGGCACGGCCAGATACGCAGTATTTT | CASSLLGARPDTQYF
. | TRBJ2-7 | . | TRBV12-3/TRBV12-4 | TGTGCCAGCAGGCAGGCCTACGAGCAGTACTTC | CASRQAYEQYF
. | TRBJ1-5 | . | TRBV19 | TGTGCCAGTAGTAACGACAGAGATAGCAATCAGCCCCAGCATTTT | CASSNDRDSNQPQHF
TRBD1 | TRBJ1-2 | few | TRBV7-8 | TGTGCCAGCAGCTTCGACCGGACAGGGGAGGAGTTTGGCTACACCTTC | CASSFDRTGEEFGYTF
. | TRBJ1-2 | . | TRBV27 | TGTGCCAGCAGTTTATCGTCCAGGGGCTATGGCTACACCTTC | CASSLSSRGYGYTF
. | TRBJ1-1 | . | TRBV28 | TGTGCCAGCAGCCCGGGGTTTGAGGGTTGGGCTTTCTTT | CASSPGFEGWAFF
. | TRBJ2-7 | . | TRBV19 | TGTGCCAGTAGTATAGATCGAAGCCAGGGCTACTCCTACGAGCAGTACTTC | CASSIDRSQGYSYEQYF
TRBD1 | TRBJ1-2 | . | TRBV27 | TGTGCCAGCAGTTTATACAGGGGGCAGAACTATGGCTACACCTTC | CASSLYRGQNYGYTF
. | TRBJ1-5 | . | TRBV5-6 | TGTGCCAGCAGCTTGGGAACAGTGAATCAGCCCCAGCATTTT | CASSLGTVNQPQHF
. | TRBJ1-1 | . | TRBV5-1 | TGCGCCAGCATGCCCAATACAGCCCCAGGGACTGAAGCTTTCTTT | CASMPNTAPGTEAFF
. | TRBJ2-3 | . | TRBV18 | TGTGCCAGCTCACCCTCGCCGCGCGCAATGGGCCCAGATACGCAGTATTTT | CASSPSPRAMGPDTQYF
. | TRBJ1-4 | . | TRBV19 | TGTGCCAGTAGTGGAGGAAGCGGATATGAAAAACTGTTTTTT | CASSGGSGYEKLFF
TRBD2 | TRBJ2-5 | . | TRBV11-3 | TGTGCCAGCAGCCCAAGACTAGCGGGAGTGGAGACCCAGTACTTC | CASSPRLAGVETQYF
. | TRBJ2-7 | once | TRBV4-1 | TGCGCCAGCAGCCAAGCAGAGGGCTCCTACGAGCAGTACTTC | CASSQAEGSYEQYF
TRBD2 | TRBJ2-5 | few | TRBV27 | TGTGCCAGCAGTCCTCGGGGACTAGTTCCTGAGACCCAGTACTTC | CASSPRGLVPETQYF
TRBD2 | TRBJ2-1 | few | TRBV7-2 | TGTGCCAGCAGCTTAGTAGGCGGGAGCTCCTACAATGAGCAGTTCTTC | CASSLVGGSSYNEQFF
TRBD1 | TRBJ1-3 | few | TRBV13 | TGTGCCAGCAGCTTAGTCGGGACAGGGGGAAACACCATATATTTT | CASSLVGTGGNTIYF
TRBD2 | TRBJ2-5 | . | TRBV29-1 | TGCCGAATCCAAGTAGCGGGGATCGAGACCCAGTACTTC | CRIQVAGIETQYF
TRBD2 | TRBJ2-7 | . | TRBV6-6 | TGTGCCAGCAGTTACGCGAGCGGGAGCTCCTACGAGCAGTACTTC | CASSYASGSSYEQYF
TRBD2 | TRBJ2-1 | once | TRBV19 | TGTGCCAGTAGACAGACTAGCGGAGGGGTTTACAATGAGCAGTTCTTC | CASRQTSGGVYNEQFF
TRBD2 | TRBJ2-7 | . | TRBV19 | TGTGCCAGTAGTGGGTTCTCCGGGACTAGCGGGAGTCGTCCCTACGAGCAGTACTTC | CASSGFSGTSGSRPYEQYF
. | TRBJ2-6 | . | TRBV5-1 | TGCGCCAGCAGCCGGGAGGGGACAGGGACTGCCAACGTCCTGACTTTC | CASSREGTGTANVLTF
TRBD1 | TRBJ2-2 | . | TRBV9 | TGTGCCAGCAGCGTAGCCGGGACAGGGTTCGGGGAGCTGTTTTTT | CASSVAGTGFGELFF
. | TRBJ2-5 | . | TRBV18 | TGTGCCAGCTCACCATACCTGAGTGTCCAAGAGACCCAGTACTTC | CASSPYLSVQETQYF
. | TRBJ2-7 | . | TRBV7-2 | TGTGCCAGCAGCTTAGCTCTCTCCTACGAGCAGTACTTC | CASSLALSYEQYF
TRBD1 | TRBJ1-1 | . | TRBV2 | TGTGCCAGCAGCCAACAGGGGGCTCGGGGTACTGAAGCTTTCTTT | CASSQQGARGTEAFF
TRBD2 | TRBJ2-2 | . | TRBV3-1/TRBV3-2 | TGTGCCAGCAGCCCGCCCGGGCGGGAGGCCGGCGGGGAGCTGTTTTTT | CASSPPGREAGGELFF
TRBD1 | TRBJ2-7 | . | TRBV28 | TGTGCCAGCACCTCGGGACAGACCTACGAGCAGTACTTC | CASTSGQTYEQYF
. | TRBJ1-1 | once | TRBV4-2 | TGTGCCAGCAGCCAGGAACAGGGCGCGGGCACTGAAGCTTTCTTT | CASSQEQGAGTEAFF
TRBD1 | TRBJ2-7 | . | TRBV5-1 | TGCGCCAGCAGTCCCGGGACAGGGAAGGGCGAGCAGTACTTC | CASSPGTGKGEQYF
TRBD1 | TRBJ2-4 | . | TRBV2 | TGTGCCAGCAGTGAATTTAAGGGACAGGGATCAGACATTCAGTACTTC | CASSEFKGQGSDIQYF
TRBD1 | TRBJ2-7 | . | TRBV29-1 | TGCAGCGTTGAAAGAGGACAGGGGAGCTACGAGCAGTACTTC | CSVERGQGSYEQYF
TRBD2 | TRBJ2-1 | . | TRBV28 | TGTGCCAGCAGTTTATTTTTTGGTACTAGCGGGTACAATGAGCAGTTCTTC | CASSLFFGTSGYNEQFF
. | TRBJ1-4 | . | TRBV6-5 | TGTGCCAGCAGTACGTTGGGAGGAGGGCCCGAAAAACTGTTTTTT | CASSTLGGGPEKLFF
TRBD1 | TRBJ1-1 | . | TRBV2 | TGTGCCAGCAGTCCACAATCCGGGACAGGAGCTTTCTTT | CASSPQSGTGAFF
TRBD1 | TRBJ1-4 | . | TRBV2 | TGTGCCAGCAGGCCCGGAAACCGGGACAGGGAAAAACTGTTTTTT | CASRPGNRDREKLFF
. | TRBJ1-2 | . | TRBV20-1 | TGCAGTGCTGGCGGATGGTATGGCTACACCTTC | CSAGGWYGYTF
TRBD1 | TRBJ1-2 | . | TRBV7-2 | TGTGCCAGCAGCACCCCCTTACCGGGACAGGCTAACTATGGCTACACCTTC | CASSTPLPGQANYGYTF
TRBD2 | TRBJ2-1 | . | TRBV6-1 | TGTGCCAGCAGTGATCGGAGTAGCGGGGGGTTCAATGAGCAGTTCTTC | CASSDRSSGGFNEQFF
. | TRBJ1-1 | . | TRBV10-2 | TGCGCCAGCAGTGACGGGGGGAACACTGAAGCTTTCTTT | CASSDGGNTEAFF
TRBD2 | TRBJ2-5 | . | TRBV5-1 | TGCGCCAGCAGCCCTAGCGGAGAGGAGACCCAGTACTTC | CASSPSGEETQYF